The 19 T cell receptor beta chains below all came from one sample that was sequenced in a study of technical replicates of blood from a few donors (dated by TCRdb to 2016 to 2017). The library was produced with the immunoSEQ multiplex PCR assay. TCRdb carries this immuneACCESS record with in-frame sequences only. Its versions omit some clonotypes, under half of them owing to an unresolved V gene in the studies checked, with the rest unexplained. The sample contains 65,000 to 95,000 clones, about 97% of them found a single time. Around 0.18% of the sample is taken by the ten largest. The sequenced material came from T cells isolated from PBMCs. The receptors stem from a human donor in good health.

V usage is TRBV28 and J usage is TRBJ2-7; 7 bases align to TRBD2. The CDR3 sequence is 15 residues long. Germline V gene sequence: CDR1 MDHEN, CDR2 SYDVKM. V shed 2 bases, J shed 0 bases, and the junction held 4 bases outside the gene matches. In nucleotides, the CDR3 is TGTGCCAGCAGTTTAGGAGCGGGGAGCTCCTACGAGCAGTACTTC. As protein: CASSLGAGSSYEQYF.

This sequence joins TRBV19 and TRBJ2-7, with D maybe TRBD1 (6 bases). V was pared by 3 bases and J by 4 bases, with 10 bases between. The CDR3 runs to 13 residues. Germline loops: CDR1 LNHDA, CDR2 SQIVND (reference sequence). Here the CDR3 reads CASSMDREYEQYF. In nucleotides, the CDR3 is TGTGCCAGTAGTATGGACAGAGAGTACGAGCAGTACTTC. The full variable domain, completed using reference TRBV19 and TRBJ2-7, is DGGITQSPKYLFRKEGQNVTLSCEQNLNHDAMYWYRQDPGQGLRLIYYSQIVNDFQKGDIAEGYSVSREKKESFPLTVTSAQKNPTAFYLCASSMDREYEQYFGPGTRLTVT.

This rearrangement joins TRBV29-1 to TRBJ2-1, with TRBD2 identical over 12 bases. The V segment lost 6 bases and the J segment 5 bases; nucleotides outside the gene matches: 5. CDR3 length: 14 amino acids. Germline lookup yields CDR1 SQVTM and CDR2 ANQGSEA. DNA for the CDR3: TGCAGCGTGGACCGACTAGCGGGAGACAATGAGCAGTTCTTC. Protein sequence: CSVDRLAGDNEQFF.

The genes are TRBV4-1 and TRBJ2-7, with D perhaps matching TRBD1 (6 bases). The germline CDR1 and CDR2 sequences are MGHRA and YSYEKL. CDR3 length equals 13 residues. V shed 0 bases and J shed 3 bases, with 6 bases lying between them. CDR3 sequence reads: CASSQEDSYEQYF. For the CDR3, the DNA is TGCGCCAGCAGCCAAGAGGACAGCTACGAGCAGTACTTC.

This clone was seen only once. The rearrangement uses TRBV6-5 and TRBJ1-1; D is unclear. The CDR3 is made up of 14 amino acids. The germline V and J ends were trimmed by 2 bases and 1 base, with 8 bases remaining between them. Germline V gene data show CDR1 as MNHEY and CDR2 as SVGAGI. The CDR3 spells CASSYGPRNTEAFF. The CDR3 DNA reads TGTGCCAGCAGTTACGGCCCCAGGAACACTGAAGCTTTCTTT.

The CDR3 loop reads CASSPPPGLNYGYTF. The CDR3 nucleotides are TGTGCCAGCAGCCCGCCGCCGGGTCTGAACTATGGCTACACCTTC. The chain combines TRBV7-9 with TRBJ1-2; D call uncertain. The V and J ends lost 5 bases and 2 bases respectively, with 15 bases between them. Germline values: CDR1 SEHNR, CDR2 FQNEAQ (reference sequence). The CDR3 has 15 amino acids.

The genes are TRBV11-3 and TRBJ2-2; TRBD2 might be the D (5 bases). V was pared by 5 bases and J by 1 base, with 11 bases between. This CDR3 is built from 15 residues. Germline V gene data show CDR1 as SGHNT and CDR2 as YENEEA. The DNA for the CDR3 is TGTGCCAGCAGCGCACCCGGGAAGAACACCGGGGAGCTGTTTTTT. This sequence encodes CASSAPGKNTGELFF.

The chain joins TRBV15 to TRBJ1-4; a weak D match, TRBD1 (6 bases). The CDR3 is 15 amino acids. Deletions cut 1 base from V and 7 bases from J, with 13 bases between. CDR1 LNHNV and CDR2 YYDKDF come from the germline V gene (reference sequence). The CDR3 region is CATSRVAGDPEKLFF. The CDR3, as DNA: TGTGCCACCAGCAGAGTGGCAGGGGATCCTGAAAAACTGTTTTTT.

V and J are TRBV6-1 and TRBJ1-3, with D unresolved. This CDR3 spans 15 amino acids. V lost 5 bases, J lost 0 bases, and 11 bases lay in between. The germline CDR1 and CDR2 sequences are MNHNS and SASEGT. The CDR3 here is CASSSLLSSGNTIYF. The CDR3 bases are TGTGCCAGCAGTTCACTATTGAGCTCTGGAAACACCATATATTTT.

This sequence joins TRBV19 and TRBJ1-6; D gene unclear. Trimming cost V 3 bases and J 7 bases, with 4 bases left between them. The CDR3 extends over 12 amino acids. Germline V CDR1 and CDR2: LNHDA, SQIVND (reference sequence). CDR3: CASSIGNSPLHF. The CDR3 coding sequence is TGTGCCAGTAGTATCGGGAATTCACCCCTCCACTTT.

This clone was seen only once. V is TRBV2 and J is TRBJ2-1; D is undetermined. This CDR3 is 14 amino acids long. The germline V gene has CDR1 SNHLY and CDR2 FYNNEI. V was trimmed by 2 bases and J by 5 bases, leaving 10 bases between them. CDR3 bases: TGTGCCAGCAGTGAAAGGTCTGGAGACAATGAGCAGTTCTTC. Translating it yields CASSERSGDNEQFF. Using reference TRBV2 and TRBJ2-1 for the parts outside the CDR3, the full variable domain is EPEVTQTPSHQVTQMGQEVILRCVPISNHLYFYWYRQILGQKVEFLVSFYNNEISEKSEIFDDQFSVERPDGSNFTLKIRSTKLEDSAMYFCASSERSGDNEQFFGPGTRLTVL.

J is TRBJ2-5 and V is TRBV15; weak D call: TRBD2 (6 bases). Germline V gene lookup returns CDR1 LNHNV and CDR2 YYDKDF (reference sequence). V lost 6 bases and J 0 bases, leaving 14 bases between the germline ends. The CDR3 spans 15 residues. As DNA, the CDR3 is TGTGCCACCAGAACTGGCGGGATGTACCAAGAGACCCAGTACTTC. This encodes CATRTGGMYQETQYF. Filled out from reference TRBV15 and TRBJ2-5, the complete variable domain reads DAMVIQNPRYQVTQFGKPVTLSCSQTLNHNVMYWYQQKSSQAPKLLFHYYDKDFNNEADTPDNFQSRRPNTSFCFLDIRSPGLGDTAMYLCATRTGGMYQETQYFGPGTRLLVL.

The rearrangement uses TRBV7-9 and TRBJ1-4, with TRBD1 matching over 10 bases. J gave up 1 base and V 7 bases, and 9 bases lay outside the gene matches. The CDR3 extends over 17 amino acids. Germline CDR1 reads SEHNR; CDR2 reads FQNEAQ (reference sequence). CDR3 nucleotides: TGTGCCAGCACCGCAGGACAGGGGGGAGAAACTAATGAAAAACTGTTTTTT. Protein product: CASTAGQGGETNEKLFF.

CDR3 DNA: TGCGCCAGCAGCCAAAAAAGAACGGGACTTAGCGGGAGTAGCTCCTACGAGCAGTACTTC. Its translation is CASSQKRTGLSGSSSYEQYF. The V gene is TRBV4-1, the J gene TRBJ2-7, with TRBD2 identical over 9 bases. Germline trimming cut 2 bases from V and 0 bases from J; bases unmatched to any gene: 17. CDR1 is MGHRA, CDR2 YSYEKL, per germline. The CDR3 length is 20 residues.

This sequence joins TRBV4-1 and TRBJ1-6; no firm D call. The germline gives CDR1 MGHRA, CDR2 YSYEKL. The CDR3 is 17 amino acids. The V end lost 4 bases, the J end lost 10 bases, and 23 bases lay between the germline ends. The CDR3 nucleotides read TGCGCCAGCAGCCTCTCAGAACCCTCGGGAGCGCAATCACCCCTCCACTTT. Residues: CASSLSEPSGAQSPLHF.

The CDR3 region is CAPGQGCYNEQFF. The CDR3 region has the DNA TGTGCCCCGGGACAGGGATGCTACAATGAGCAGTTCTTC. The V and J genes are TRBV6-5 and TRBJ2-1; TRBD1 matches at 9 bases. J was trimmed by 3 bases and V by 11 bases; bases with no gene match: 5. Germline lookup yields CDR1 MNHEY and CDR2 SVGAGI. The length of the CDR3 is 13 residues.

V gene TRBV6-6 combines with J gene TRBJ1-4; D is possibly TRBD1 (5 bases). Trimming took off 5 bases at V and 5 bases at J, with 12 bases between the two ends. The CDR3 loop spans 14 amino acids. CDR1 and CDR2 (germline): MNHNY, SVGAGI (reference sequence). DNA for the CDR3: TGTGCCAGCAGTGATACCGGGGGAAATGAAAAACTGTTTTTT. Residues: CASSDTGGNEKLFF.

The chain employs TRBV5-1 and TRBJ2-1; tentative D call: TRBD2 (5 bases). Trimming stripped 3 bases from V and 8 bases from J, with 15 bases between. The germline V gene encodes CDR1 SGHRS and CDR2 YFSETQ. The CDR3 has 14 residues. The CDR3 nucleotides are TGCGCCAGCAGCTCGCGGGTAGCAGCGGATGAGCAGTTCTTC. Amino acids: CASSSRVAADEQFF.

V usage is TRBV4-1 and J usage is TRBJ2-5; D might be TRBD2 (6 bases). V dropped 4 bases and J dropped 3 bases, with 15 bases sitting between them. Germline V gives CDR1 MGHRA, CDR2 YSYEKL. There are 15 residues in the CDR3. CDR3 DNA sequence: TGCGCCAGCAGCCTCGGGACTTTACTCAAAGAGACCCAGTACTTC. Protein: CASSLGTLLKETQYF.